The 26 T cell receptor beta chains below all came from one sample that was sequenced in a study of blood T cell repertoires in COVID-19 (dated by TCRdb to the early 2020s). Receptors were amplified or captured by the immunoSEQ multiplex PCR assay. In its TCRdb copy, this immuneACCESS table keeps in-frame sequences only and misses some clones. Where compared with another copy, unresolved V genes explain less than half of these, and the others have no known cause. The table for this sample lists about 69,000 clones; more than 70% of them were counted only once. Around 47% of the sample is held by the ten biggest clonotypes. The sequenced sample consisted of peripheral blood. The origin of the receptors is a human donor in a cohort sampled during active COVID-19.

The chain couples TRBV28 to TRBJ1-1; D possibly corresponds to TRBD1 (6 bases). Trimming shortened V by 7 bases and J by 1 base, and 16 bases separated the two germline ends. The germline gives CDR1 MDHEN, CDR2 SYDVKM. The CDR3 has 15 amino acids. The CDR3 loop reads CASTFDPTGNTEAFF. CDR3 DNA: TGTGCCAGCACCTTTGACCCGACAGGGAACACTGAAGCTTTCTTT.

The chain carries TRBV5-8 and TRBJ1-1; 7 bases align to TRBD1. The germline gives CDR1 SGHTS, CDR2 YDEGEE. The ends lost 4 bases at V and 4 bases at J; junction bases unmatched: 4. The CDR3 covers 13 residues. The CDR3 nucleotides are TGTGCCAGCAGCCTCAACAGGGGCACTGAAGCTTTCTTT. This gives the protein CASSLNRGTEAFF.

The gene calls are TRBV4-1 and TRBJ2-1; D not certain. CDR1 and CDR2 from the germline V gene are MGHRA and YSYEKL. The CDR3 is 17 amino acids. V lost 0 bases and J 6 bases, leaving 18 bases between the germline ends. DNA for the CDR3: TGCGCCAGCAGCCAAGAGTACCGTGCGACTTCGGGCAATGAGCAGTTCTTC. As protein: CASSQEYRATSGNEQFF.

This clone was counted only a few times. V usage is TRBV5-4 and J usage is TRBJ1-1; 7 bases fit TRBD1. The V and J ends lost 3 bases and 6 bases, in that order; junction bases with no gene match: 11. Germline V gene lookup returns CDR1 SGHNT and CDR2 YYREEE (reference sequence). The CDR3 spans 15 residues. Here the CDR3 reads CASSSQTGMIAEAFF. The CDR3 region has the DNA TGTGCCAGCAGCTCCCAGACAGGGATGATAGCTGAAGCTTTCTTT.

This chain connects TRBV18 to TRBJ2-3, with no clear D. V dropped 0 bases and J dropped 1 base, with 8 bases sitting between them. The germline gives CDR1 KGHSH, CDR2 LQKENI. CDR3 length: 15 residues. The CDR3 protein is CASSPPSGGTDTQYF. The DNA of the CDR3 is TGTGCCAGCTCACCACCGTCCGGAGGCACAGATACGCAGTATTTT.

This clone was counted once. The V gene is TRBV20-1, the J gene TRBJ1-2, with D uncertain. Germline assignment: CDR1 DFQATT and CDR2 SNEGSKA (reference sequence). The CDR3 is 11 amino acids. Deletions cut 2 bases from V and 2 bases from J, with 3 bases between. The CDR3 is CSARLNYGYTF. The CDR3 nucleotides read TGCAGTGCTAGATTAAACTATGGCTACACCTTC.

This clone was seen only once. The CDR3 loop is CASSLDRVRENIQYF. CDR3 bases: TGTGCCAGCAGTCTCGACAGGGTGAGGGAAAACATTCAGTACTTC. This chain connects TRBV2 to TRBJ2-4; 7 bases are a match to TRBD1. Germline V CDR1 and CDR2: SNHLY, FYNNEI. The CDR3 sequence is 15 residues long. Germline trimming cut 5 bases from V and 5 bases from J; bases unmatched to any gene: 9.

This rearrangement joins TRBV11-2 to TRBJ2-5, with 11 bases fitting TRBD1. CDR1 and CDR2 from the germline V gene are SGHAT and FQNNGV. This CDR3 spans 14 amino acids. V shed 5 bases, J shed 5 bases, and the junction held 4 bases outside the gene matches. CDR3 in DNA: TGTGCCAGCAGCCCGGGACAGGGGGAGGAGACCCAGTACTTC. Translated, it gives CASSPGQGEETQYF.

The chain joins TRBV28 to TRBJ2-7, with 7 bases matching TRBD1. The CDR3 length is 12 residues. V was clipped by 6 bases and J by 5 bases; unmatched bases: 4. Germline loops: CDR1 MDHEN, CDR2 SYDVKM. DNA of the CDR3: TGTGCCAGCAGGTCCACAGGGGACGAGCAGTACTTC. It codes for CASRSTGDEQYF.

The genes are TRBV2 and TRBJ1-5; no definite D call. CDR1 SNHLY and CDR2 FYNNEI come from the germline V gene. Between the trimmed V and J ends, which lost 6 bases and 0 bases, there was a span of 9 bases. This CDR3 is 14 amino acids long. This CDR3 is CASRGMDSNQPQHF. DNA for the CDR3: TGTGCCAGCAGGGGCATGGATAGCAATCAGCCCCAGCATTTT.

This clone was seen many times. The CDR3 nucleotides read TGTGCCACCAGCAGAGATGAGACGGGTGAAGCTTTCTTT. This codes for CATSRDETGEAFF. This chain connects TRBV15 to TRBJ1-1; D ambiguous. Trimming left V 0 bases short and J 7 bases short, with 9 bases between. The CDR3 covers 13 residues. The germline V gene encodes CDR1 LNHNV and CDR2 YYDKDF (reference sequence).

J is TRBJ2-5 and V is TRBV5-1; D is unclear. V was shortened by 4 bases and J by 3 bases, with 10 bases between the two germline ends. This CDR3 is built from 13 residues. Germline V lookup: CDR1 SGHRS, CDR2 YFSETQ. This CDR3 reads CASSLFGEETQYF. The CDR3 nucleotides read TGCGCCAGCAGCCTCTTCGGTGAAGAGACCCAGTACTTC.

This clone was recorded a few times. The V gene is TRBV6-5, the J gene TRBJ2-7, with 8 positions matching TRBD1. The CDR3 loop spans 14 amino acids. Unmatched junction bases numbered 6, after V lost 3 bases and J lost 5 bases. The germline gives CDR1 MNHEY, CDR2 SVGAGI. CDR3 sequence: CASSYADRDHEQYF. The DNA of the CDR3 is TGTGCCAGCAGTTATGCGGACAGGGACCACGAGCAGTACTTC.

The CDR3 sequence: CASSEGRGNEKLFF. The DNA of the CDR3 is TGTGCCAGCAGCGAAGGAAGGGGGAATGAAAAACTGTTTTTT. This chain links TRBV7-9 with TRBJ1-4; the D gene is possibly TRBD1 (6 bases). The CDR3 covers 14 residues. CDR1 and CDR2 (germline): SEHNR, FQNEAQ (reference sequence). The germline V and J ends were trimmed by 5 bases and 5 bases, with 12 bases remaining between them.

The sample holds one count of this clone. The genes are TRBV5-1 and TRBJ1-1; a weak D match, TRBD1 (6 bases). The CDR3 runs to 12 residues. V gave up 3 bases and J gave up 8 bases, with 11 bases separating them. Germline V CDR1 and CDR2: SGHRS, YFSETQ. DNA of the CDR3: TGCGCCAGCAGCTCGGACAGCGACGAAGCTTTCTTT. Its protein is CASSSDSDEAFF.

The rearrangement joins TRBV28 to TRBJ2-1, with a weak D call TRBD2 (6 bases). The CDR3 has 17 residues. Per germline, CDR1 MDHEN and CDR2 SYDVKM. Trimming cost V 2 bases and J 5 bases, with 19 bases left between them. The chain's CDR3 is CASSLRYTGLDNNEQFF. CDR3 coding DNA: TGTGCCAGCAGTTTACGCTATACGGGACTGGATAACAATGAGCAGTTCTTC.

The chain carries TRBV18 and TRBJ1-4; 7 bases fit TRBD1. This CDR3 spans 15 amino acids. V gave up 2 bases and J gave up 5 bases; unmatched junction bases: 5. The V gene's germline CDR1 is KGHSH and CDR2 LQKENI. In DNA form, the CDR3 reads TGTGCCAGCTCACCATGGGGGACAGAGAATGAAAAACTGTTTTTT. Translating gives CASSPWGTENEKLFF.

V usage is TRBV6-1 and J usage is TRBJ1-4; D is unclear. The CDR3 has 15 amino acids. The V gene lost 3 bases and the J gene lost 0 bases, with 8 bases spanning the gap. The germline gives CDR1 MNHNS, CDR2 SASEGT. Here the CDR3 reads CASSENSPTNEKLFF. Written as DNA, the CDR3 is TGTGCCAGCAGTGAGAACAGCCCAACTAATGAAAAACTGTTTTTT.

Only a few counts were recorded for this clone. The chain carries TRBV20-1 and TRBJ2-5, with D unclear. Germline V lookup: CDR1 DFQATT, CDR2 SNEGSKA (reference sequence). The CDR3 sequence is 11 residues long. The V end lost 3 bases, the J end lost 8 bases, and 10 bases lay between the germline ends. The CDR3 spells CSARRPQTQYF. The CDR3 region has the DNA TGCAGTGCTAGGCGGCCGCAAACCCAGTACTTC.

This clone was seen a single time. The genes are TRBV28 and TRBJ1-5, with TRBD1 as a possible D gene (5 bases). Trimming took off 2 bases at V and 6 bases at J, with 14 bases between the two ends. Germline V gene lookup returns CDR1 MDHEN and CDR2 SYDVKM. The CDR3 is 15 amino acids. The CDR3 region is CASSLDRGKTQPQHF. The CDR3 bases are TGTGCCAGCAGTTTAGATAGGGGCAAGACTCAGCCCCAGCATTTT.

The chain is built from TRBV30 and TRBJ2-5; 7 bases align to TRBD2. J gave up 1 base and V 5 bases, and 1 base lay outside the gene matches. Germline values: CDR1 GTSNPN, CDR2 SVGIG (reference sequence). The CDR3 consists of 12 residues. The CDR3: CAWERGQETQYF. In DNA form, the CDR3 reads TGTGCCTGGGAGCGGGGCCAAGAGACCCAGTACTTC.

The chain has TRBV5-1 and TRBJ2-1, with 7 bases fitting TRBD2. Germline CDR1 is SGHRS and CDR2 is YFSETQ. The CDR3 is 14 residues long. V was pared by 0 bases and J by 9 bases, with 6 bases of the junction left unmatched. The DNA for the CDR3 is TGCGCCAGCAGCTTGGGACTAGCCAGAGGTGAGCAGTTCTTC. Its translation: CASSLGLARGEQFF.

V and J are TRBV28 and TRBJ1-1, with 9 bases fitting TRBD1. This CDR3 comprises 14 residues. The trim removed 6 bases at V and 11 bases at J, leaving 13 bases unmatched. CDR1 and CDR2 (germline): MDHEN, SYDVKM. For the CDR3, the DNA is TGTGCCAGCAGGCCAAATACAGGGACAGGGAGGGCTTTCTTT. Protein product: CASRPNTGTGRAFF.

In DNA, the CDR3 is TGTGCCAGTAGTAGCCGGGACTTAACAGCCGAGCAGTACTTC. Translation gives CASSSRDLTAEQYF. This chain joins TRBV19 and TRBJ2-7, with D perhaps matching TRBD2 (6 bases). The CDR3 totals 14 residues. V was clipped by 4 bases and J by 6 bases, with 16 bases between them. The germline gives CDR1 LNHDA, CDR2 SQIVND (reference sequence).

The gene calls are TRBV27 and TRBJ1-4, with 12 bases fitting TRBD1. The CDR3 contains 15 residues. The germline V gene has CDR1 MNHEY and CDR2 SMNVEV (reference sequence). V was pared by 5 bases and J by 8 bases, with 6 bases of the junction left unmatched. The CDR3 nucleotides read TGTGCCAGCAGTCGGGACAGGGGGCTAGGGGAAAAACTGTTTTTT. Its translation: CASSRDRGLGEKLFF.

This clone was seen just once. The chain recombines TRBV2 with TRBJ2-7, with 10 positions matching TRBD1. Germline CDR1 is SNHLY and CDR2 is FYNNEI. The CDR3 length is 17 residues. The junction had 12 bases not matched to a gene; V was cut back by 0 bases and J by 7 bases. As DNA, the CDR3 is TGTGCCAGCAGTGAAGCGGGAGTGGGACAGGGGACCTTGGAGCAGTACTTC. It specifies CASSEAGVGQGTLEQYF. Full variable domain (remainder filled in from reference TRBV2 and TRBJ2-7): EPEVTQTPSHQVTQMGQEVILRCVPISNHLYFYWYRQILGQKVEFLVSFYNNEISEKSEIFDDQFSVERPDGSNFTLKIRSTKLEDSAMYFCASSEAGVGQGTLEQYFGPGTRLTVT.